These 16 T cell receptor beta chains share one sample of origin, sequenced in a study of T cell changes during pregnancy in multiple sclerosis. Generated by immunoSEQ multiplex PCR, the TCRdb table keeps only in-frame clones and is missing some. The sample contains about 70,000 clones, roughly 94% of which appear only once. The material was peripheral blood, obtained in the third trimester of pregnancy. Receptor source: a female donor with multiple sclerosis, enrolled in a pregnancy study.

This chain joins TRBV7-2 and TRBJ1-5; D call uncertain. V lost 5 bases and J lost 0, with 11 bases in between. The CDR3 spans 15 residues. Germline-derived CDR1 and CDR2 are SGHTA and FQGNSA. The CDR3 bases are TGTGCCAGCAGCGAGGGAGGGTATAGCAATCAGCCCCAGCATTTT. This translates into CASSEGGYSNQPQHF.

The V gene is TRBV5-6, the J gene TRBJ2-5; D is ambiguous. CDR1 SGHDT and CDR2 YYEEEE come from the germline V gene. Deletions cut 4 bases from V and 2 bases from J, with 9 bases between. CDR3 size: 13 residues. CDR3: CASSGQPQETQYF. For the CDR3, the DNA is TGTGCCAGCAGCGGGCAGCCTCAAGAGACCCAGTACTTC.

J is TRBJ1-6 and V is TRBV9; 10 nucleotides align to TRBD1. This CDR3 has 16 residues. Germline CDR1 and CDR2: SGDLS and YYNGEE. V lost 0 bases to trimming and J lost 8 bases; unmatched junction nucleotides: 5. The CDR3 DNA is TGTGCCAGCAGCGTAGGAGGGGGACAGGGGTATTCACCCCTCCACTTT. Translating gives CASSVGGGQGYSPLHF. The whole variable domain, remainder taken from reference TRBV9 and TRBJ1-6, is DSGVTQTPKHLITATGQRVTLRCSPRSGDLSVYWYQQSLDQGLQFLIQYYNGEERAKGNILERFSAQQFPDLHSELNLSSLELGDSALYFCASSVGGGQGYSPLHFGNGTRLTVT.

The chain's CDR3 is CASSATPRSLRSDTQYF. In DNA, the CDR3 is TGTGCCAGCAGCGCTACCCCCCGGTCCCTCCGGTCAGATACGCAGTATTTT. This sequence joins TRBV7-3 and TRBJ2-3; D remains ambiguous. The CDR3 spans 17 residues. Per the germline V gene, CDR1 is SGHTA and CDR2 is FQGTGA. Trimming removed 5 bases at V and 4 bases at J, with 22 bases between.

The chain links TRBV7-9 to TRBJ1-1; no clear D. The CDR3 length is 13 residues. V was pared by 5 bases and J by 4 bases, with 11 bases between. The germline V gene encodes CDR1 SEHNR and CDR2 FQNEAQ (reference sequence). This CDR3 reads CASSPSFGTEAFF. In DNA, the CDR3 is TGTGCCAGCAGCCCGAGCTTCGGCACTGAAGCTTTCTTT.

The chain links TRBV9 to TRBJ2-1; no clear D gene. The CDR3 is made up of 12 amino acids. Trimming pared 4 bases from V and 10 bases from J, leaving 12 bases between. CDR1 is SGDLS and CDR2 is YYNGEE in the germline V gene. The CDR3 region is CASSPSHGEQFF. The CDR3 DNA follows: TGTGCCAGCAGCCCCTCTCACGGGGAGCAGTTCTTC.

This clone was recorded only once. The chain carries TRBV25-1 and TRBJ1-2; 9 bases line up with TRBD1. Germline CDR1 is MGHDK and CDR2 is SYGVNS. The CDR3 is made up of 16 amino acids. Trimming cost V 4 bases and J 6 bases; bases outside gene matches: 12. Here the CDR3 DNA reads TGTGCCAGCAGTGTCGGGACAGGGTTCGTCGAGCATGGCTACACCTTC. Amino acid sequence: CASSVGTGFVEHGYTF.

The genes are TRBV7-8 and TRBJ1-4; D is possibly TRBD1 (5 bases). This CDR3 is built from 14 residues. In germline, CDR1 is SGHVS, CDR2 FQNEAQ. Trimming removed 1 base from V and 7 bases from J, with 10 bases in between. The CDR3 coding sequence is TGTGCCAGCAGCTTAGGGGGGGTTGGTGAAAAACTGTTTTTT. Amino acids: CASSLGGVGEKLFF.

The CDR3: CSARGQSALHF. In DNA form, the CDR3 reads TGCAGTGCTAGGGGACAGTCAGCCCTCCACTTT. The chain recombines TRBV20-1 with TRBJ1-6, with TRBD1 identical over 7 bases. V dropped 3 bases and J dropped 14; count of bases not matched to a gene: 4. Germline V gene data show CDR1 as DFQATT and CDR2 as SNEGSKA (reference sequence). The CDR3 covers 11 residues.

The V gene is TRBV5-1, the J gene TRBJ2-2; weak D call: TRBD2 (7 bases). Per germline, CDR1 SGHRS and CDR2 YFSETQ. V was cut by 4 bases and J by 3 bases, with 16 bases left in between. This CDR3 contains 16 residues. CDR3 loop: CASSRFRGADTGELFF. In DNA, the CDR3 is TGCGCCAGCAGCAGGTTTCGGGGGGCCGACACCGGGGAGCTGTTTTTT.

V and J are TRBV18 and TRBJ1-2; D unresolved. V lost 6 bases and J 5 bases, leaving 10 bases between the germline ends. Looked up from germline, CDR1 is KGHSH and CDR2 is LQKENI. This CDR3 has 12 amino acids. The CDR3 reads CASSFPGYGYTF. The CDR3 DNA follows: TGTGCCAGCTCCTTCCCGGGTTATGGCTACACCTTC.

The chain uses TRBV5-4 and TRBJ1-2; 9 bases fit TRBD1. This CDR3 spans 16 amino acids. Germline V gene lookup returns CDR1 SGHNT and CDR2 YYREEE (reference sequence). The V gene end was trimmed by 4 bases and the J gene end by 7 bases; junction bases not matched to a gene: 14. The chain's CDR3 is CASSPDALDRGSGYTF. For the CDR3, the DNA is TGTGCCAGCAGCCCGGATGCCCTGGACAGGGGATCTGGCTACACCTTC.

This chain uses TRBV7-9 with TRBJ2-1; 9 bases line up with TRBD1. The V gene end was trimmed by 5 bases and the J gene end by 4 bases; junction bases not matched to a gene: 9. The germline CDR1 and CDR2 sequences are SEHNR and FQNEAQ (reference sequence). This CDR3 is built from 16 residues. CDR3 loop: CASSPPAGQGYNEQFF. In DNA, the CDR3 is TGTGCCAGCAGCCCCCCCGCTGGACAGGGGTACAATGAGCAGTTCTTC. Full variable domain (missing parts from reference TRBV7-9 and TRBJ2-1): DTGVSQNPRHKITKRGQNVTFRCDPISEHNRLYWYRQTLGQGPEFLTYFQNEAQLEKSRLLSDRFSAERPKGSFSTLEIQRTEQGDSAMYLCASSPPAGQGYNEQFFGPGTRLTVL.

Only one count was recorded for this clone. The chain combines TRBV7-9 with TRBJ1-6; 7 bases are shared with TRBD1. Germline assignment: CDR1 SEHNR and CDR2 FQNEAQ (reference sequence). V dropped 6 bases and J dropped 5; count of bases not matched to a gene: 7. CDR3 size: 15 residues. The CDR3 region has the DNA TGTGCCAGCAGTCAAGGGGGCGCCGATAATTCACCCCTCCACTTT. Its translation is CASSQGGADNSPLHF.

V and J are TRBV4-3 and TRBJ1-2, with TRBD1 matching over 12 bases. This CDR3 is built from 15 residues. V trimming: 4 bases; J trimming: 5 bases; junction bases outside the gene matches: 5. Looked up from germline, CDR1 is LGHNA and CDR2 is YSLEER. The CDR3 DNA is TGCGCCAGCAGCCCCCGGGACAGGGGGCGTTATGGCTACACCTTC. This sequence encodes CASSPRDRGRYGYTF.

DNA of the CDR3: TGTGCCAGCAGCTTGTTGGACAGGAGGTTCAATCAGCCCCAGCATTTT. Protein: CASSLLDRRFNQPQHF. J is TRBJ1-5 and V is TRBV7-2, with TRBD1 matching over 7 bases. There are 16 residues in the CDR3. V lost 3 bases to trimming and J lost 3 bases; unmatched junction nucleotides: 8. Looked up from germline, CDR1 is SGHTA and CDR2 is FQGNSA.